What follows is one T cell receptor (beta chain) and its context. The assay was immunoSEQ multiplex PCR, and TCRdb's table has in-frame clones only and misses some. The table includes 130,000 or so clones, around 80% detected once. This sample was included in a study of blood T cell repertoires in COVID-19. On the study more broadly: PBMCs, B-cell-depleted T cells, or T cells provided the cDNA or gDNA that made up the material.

This clonotype was obtained from a woman aged 55-69 years with acute or convalescent COVID-19. The sample was peripheral blood.

The CDR3 sequence is CASSSTGGRIGGYTF. DNA for the CDR3: TGTGCCAGCAGCTCGACAGGGGGCAGGATCGGGGGCTACACCTTC. This chain uses TRBV5-6 with TRBJ1-2; 10 bases map to TRBD1. The CDR3 length is 15 residues. From germline, CDR1 is SGHDT and CDR2 YYEEEE. V trimming: 3 bases; J trimming: 8 bases; junction bases outside the gene matches: 10.